This TCR beta chain was captured by sequencing in a study of T-cell reconstitution after alpha-beta-depleted transplantation in children. This clonotype has a handful of counts. Its matching antigen is unknown. Preparation of the TCRbeta library was carried out with unique molecular identifiers. TCRdb analysed the PCR reads with MiXCR anew, one entry per CDR3 protein. The data contain 300,000 or so distinct CDR3 sequences, roughly 25% of them singletons. Study-wide points: After one year, T-cell counts and TCRbeta diversity mostly came from new T cells.

From germline, CDR1 is SGHAT and CDR2 FQNNGV. J lost 3 bases, V lost 5 bases, and 15 bases had no gene match. The CDR3 totals 17 residues. Here the sequenced sample was PBMCs, mostly from graft donor cells, taken 180 days after TCRalphabeta/CD19-depleted stem cell transplant. The chain recombines TRBV11-2 with TRBJ2-7, with 8 bases matching TRBD2. This clonotype originated in a male patient under 18 who had a stem cell transplant for acute lymphoblastic leukemia, so the T cells may come from the graft donor. CDR3 DNA: TGTGCCAGCAGCCAGCCCAGACTAGCGCATAAAAGCTACGAGCAGTACTTC. Translated, it gives CASSQPRLAHKSYEQYF.